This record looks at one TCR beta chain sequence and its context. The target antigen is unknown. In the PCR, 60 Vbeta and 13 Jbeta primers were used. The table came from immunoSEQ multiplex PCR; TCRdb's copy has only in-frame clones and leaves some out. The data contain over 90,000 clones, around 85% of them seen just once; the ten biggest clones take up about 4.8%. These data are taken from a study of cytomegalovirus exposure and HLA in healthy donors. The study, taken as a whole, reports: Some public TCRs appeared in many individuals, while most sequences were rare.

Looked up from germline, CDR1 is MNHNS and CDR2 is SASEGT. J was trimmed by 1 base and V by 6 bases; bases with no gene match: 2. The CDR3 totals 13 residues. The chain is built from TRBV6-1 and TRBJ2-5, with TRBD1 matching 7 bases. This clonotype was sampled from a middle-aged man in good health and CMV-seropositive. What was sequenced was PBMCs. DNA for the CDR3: TGTGCCAGCAGCGACAGGGCCCAAGAGACCCAGTACTTC. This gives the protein CASSDRAQETQYF.